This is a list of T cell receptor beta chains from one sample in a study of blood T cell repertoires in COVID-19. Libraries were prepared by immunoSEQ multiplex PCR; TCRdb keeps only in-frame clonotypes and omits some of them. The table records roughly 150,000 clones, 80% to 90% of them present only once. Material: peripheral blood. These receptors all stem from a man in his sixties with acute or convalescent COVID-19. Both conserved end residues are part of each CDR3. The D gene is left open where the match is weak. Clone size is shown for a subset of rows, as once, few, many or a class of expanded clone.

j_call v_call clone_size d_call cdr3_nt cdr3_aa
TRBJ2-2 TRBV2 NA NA TGTGCCAGCAGTACAGGACCTTACACCGGGGAGCTGTTTTTT CASSTGPYTGELFF
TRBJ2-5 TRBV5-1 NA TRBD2 TGCGCCAGCAGCTACACCGGGACTAGCGGCCAAGAGACCCAGTACTTC CASSYTGTSGQETQYF
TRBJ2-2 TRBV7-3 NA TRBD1 TGTGCCAGCAGCTTAGGACAGGGGAAGCTGTTTTTT CASSLGQGKLFF
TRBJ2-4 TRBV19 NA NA TGTGCCAGTAACCTAGGGGGGGCGGCCAAAAACATTCAGTACTTC CASNLGGAAKNIQYF
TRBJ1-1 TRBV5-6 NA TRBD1 TGTGCCAGTGCTAGGAGGGACAGCCTTATTGTTTTCTTT CASARRDSLIVFF
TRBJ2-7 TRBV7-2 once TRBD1 TGTGCCAGCAGCTTTGAAGGACAGGGGATGAGGGAGCAGTACTTC CASSFEGQGMREQYF
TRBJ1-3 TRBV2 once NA TGTGCCAGCAGTGAAGCGCGGGGAGGCGGAAACACCATATATTTT CASSEARGGGNTIYF
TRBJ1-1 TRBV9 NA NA TGTGCCAGCAGCGTAAGGGGGTCTATGAACACTGAAGCTTTCTTT CASSVRGSMNTEAFF
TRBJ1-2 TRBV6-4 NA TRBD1 TGTGCCAGCAGTGCGGGACAGGGTACGAGAGGATACTATGGCTACACCTTC CASSAGQGTRGYYGYTF
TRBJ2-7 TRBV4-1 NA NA TGCGCCAGCAGCCAAGTTGCCCGGTTCGAGCAGTACTTC CASSQVARFEQYF
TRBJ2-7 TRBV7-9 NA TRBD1 TGTGCCAGCAGCCATGGGACAGGGTGGCACGAGCAGTACTTC CASSHGTGWHEQYF
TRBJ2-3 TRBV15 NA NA TGTGCCACCAGCAGAGATCTGGGGAGTGGCACAGATACGCAGTATTTT CATSRDLGSGTDTQYF
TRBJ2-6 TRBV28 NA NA TGTGCCAGCAGTTTATCCGGGGTCCTGACTTTC CASSLSGVLTF
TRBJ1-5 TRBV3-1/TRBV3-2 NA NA TGTGCCAGCAGCCGCAAAGGAGACAATCAGCCCCAGCATTTT CASSRKGDNQPQHF
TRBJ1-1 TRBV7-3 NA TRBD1 TGTGCCAGCAGCTTACAACAGGGGAGCACTGAAGCTTTCTTT CASSLQQGSTEAFF
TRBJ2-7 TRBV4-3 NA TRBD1 TGCGCCAGCAGCCAAAAACCTGGGACAGCTAACTACGAGCAGTACTTC CASSQKPGTANYEQYF
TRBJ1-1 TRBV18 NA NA TGTGCCAGCTCTGGGACACTAGCGGGGTCTACTGAAGCTTTCTTT CASSGTLAGSTEAFF
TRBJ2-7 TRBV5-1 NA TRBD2 TGCGCCAGCAGGCGGGAGCAGGGTGGCTACGAGCAGTACTTC CASRREQGGYEQYF
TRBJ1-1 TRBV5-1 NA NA TGCGCCAGCGGGAGTGGGACTGAAGCTTTCTTT CASGSGTEAFF